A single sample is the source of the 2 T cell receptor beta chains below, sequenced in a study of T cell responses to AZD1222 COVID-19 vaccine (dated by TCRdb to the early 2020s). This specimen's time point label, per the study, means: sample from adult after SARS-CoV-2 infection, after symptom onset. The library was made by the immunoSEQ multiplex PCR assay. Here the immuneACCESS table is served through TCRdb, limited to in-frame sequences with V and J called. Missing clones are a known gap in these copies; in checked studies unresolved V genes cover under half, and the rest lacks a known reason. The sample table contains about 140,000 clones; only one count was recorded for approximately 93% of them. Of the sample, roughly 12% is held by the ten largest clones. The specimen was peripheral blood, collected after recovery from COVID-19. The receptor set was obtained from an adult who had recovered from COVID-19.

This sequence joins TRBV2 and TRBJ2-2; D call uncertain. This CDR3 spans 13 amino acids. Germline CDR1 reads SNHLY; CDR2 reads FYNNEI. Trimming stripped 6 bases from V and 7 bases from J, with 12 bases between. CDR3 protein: CASSPDLGGELFF. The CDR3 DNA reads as TGTGCCAGCAGCCCCGACCTCGGCGGGGAGCTGTTTTTT.

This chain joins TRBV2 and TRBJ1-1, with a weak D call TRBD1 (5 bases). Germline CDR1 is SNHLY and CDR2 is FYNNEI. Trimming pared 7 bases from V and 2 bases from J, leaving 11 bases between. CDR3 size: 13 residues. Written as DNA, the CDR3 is TGTGCCAGCACGGGACCGCCTAACACTGAAGCTTTCTTT. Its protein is CASTGPPNTEAFF.